The 2 T cell receptor beta chains in this list originate from one sample, sequenced in a study of shared clonotypes between healthy human individuals (dated by TCRdb to 2020 to 2022). The method behind the library was the immunoSEQ multiplex PCR assay. Not all clones reach the TCRdb copy of this immuneACCESS table, which keeps in-frame sequences only. Checked studies attribute under half of the gap to unresolved V genes and leave the rest unexplained. The sample table lists roughly 2,000,000 clones, about 95% of them with a count of one. Of the sample, 0.95% to 1.5% is held by the ten largest clones. CD8 naive samples consisted of CD45RO-negative cells that were positively selected for CCR7, yielding a CD45RA+CCR7+ population without TemRA cells. Sequencing used naive CD8+ T cells sorted from blood. The label giving this sample's cell subset or site can be read as: CD45RA+CCR7+. These receptors originate from a man younger than 30 in good health.

The CDR3 DNA reads as TGTGCCACCAGCGCACAGTGGGGCTCCAATCAGCCCCAGCATTTT. It codes for CATSAQWGSNQPQHF. This chain joins TRBV15 and TRBJ1-5; tentative D call: TRBD1 (5 bases). Germline loops: CDR1 LNHNV, CDR2 YYDKDF (reference sequence). With 5 bases removed from V and 3 bases from J, the gap between germline ends came to 14 bases. The CDR3 has 15 residues.

The chain carries TRBV4-1 and TRBJ2-7; D not certain. Trimming cost V 4 bases and J 0 bases, with 10 bases left between them. Per germline, CDR1 MGHRA and CDR2 YSYEKL. The CDR3 covers 14 residues. The CDR3 DNA follows: TGCGCCAGCAGCCTCGAGTTGAGCTCCTACGAGCAGTACTTC. This encodes CASSLELSSYEQYF.